These T cell receptor beta chains were read from a single sample in a study of identical twins. TCRdb reanalysed the 5' RACE reads using MiXCR and keeps one entry per CDR3 protein. Here the sample spans 460,000 or so distinct CDR3 sequences, about 14% being singletons. These data were also reused for a study on yellow fever vaccine responses in identical twins.

Sequenced: CD4+ T cells sorted from blood. The receptors stem from a woman aged 18 to 35 in good health. CDR3s include the opening cysteine and the closing phenylalanine or tryptophan. The D gene is left open where the match is weak. Rows give clone size only sometimes, using once, few, many, or a class for an expanded clone.

CDR3aa	CDR3nt	abundance	j_gene	len	d_gene	v_gene
CASRAPGAYEQYF	TGCGCCAGCCGGGCCCCTGGGGCCTACGAGCAGTACTTC	few	TRBJ2-7	13	NA	TRBV5-1
CASNLGSYNEQFF	TGTGCCAGCAACCTGGGGTCCTACAATGAGCAGTTCTTC	NA	TRBJ2-1	13	NA	TRBV7-2
CASSQDLDQAQHF	TGTGCCAGCAGCCAAGATTTGGATCAGGCCCAGCATTTT	NA	TRBJ1-5	13	NA	TRBV4-2
CASSQDGTESNQPQHF	TGCGCCAGCAGCCAAGACGGGACAGAGAGCAATCAGCCCCAGCATTTT	NA	TRBJ1-5	16	TRBD1	TRBV4-1
CASSLGTRGARETQYF	TGTGCCAGCAGCTTAGGAACACGGGGGGCTAGAGAGACCCAGTACTTC	few	TRBJ2-5	16	NA	TRBV7-2
CASRDLSLEAFF	TGTGCCAGCAGGGATCTGAGCCTTGAAGCTTTCTTT	few	TRBJ1-1	12	NA	TRBV27
CASSTKPGLAGYNEQFF	TGTGCCAGCAGCACAAAGCCGGGACTAGCGGGGTACAATGAGCAGTTCTTC	NA	TRBJ2-1	17	NA	TRBV21-1
CASSLVQLQETQYF	TGCGCCAGCAGCTTGGTCCAGCTCCAAGAGACCCAGTACTTC	NA	TRBJ2-5	14	NA	TRBV5-1
CASTRTGNTDTQYF	TGTGCCAGCACCCGGACAGGGAACACAGATACGCAGTATTTT	few	TRBJ2-3	14	TRBD1	TRBV12-3/TRBV12-4
CASSSARTDTQYF	TGTGCCAGTAGTTCGGCTCGGACAGATACGCAGTATTTT	NA	TRBJ2-3	13	NA	TRBV19
CASGAYEQYF	TGTGCCAGCGGTGCCTACGAGCAGTACTTC	NA	TRBJ2-7	10	NA	TRBV21-1
CASSFSDLQETQYF	TGTGCCAGCAGCTTCTCGGACCTACAAGAGACCCAGTACTTC	few	TRBJ2-5	14	NA	TRBV13
CASSLAPLAGSHQETQYF	TGTGCCAGCAGCTTAGCGCCCCTAGCGGGGTCCCACCAAGAGACCCAGTACTTC	NA	TRBJ2-5	18	TRBD2	TRBV7-2
CATSDLQVSEIEINQPQHF	TGTGCCACCAGTGATTTGCAAGTATCGGAGATAGAAATCAATCAGCCCCAGCATTTT	few	TRBJ1-5	19	NA	TRBV24-1
CASSRDSLLEQYF	TGTGCCAGCAGTCGGGACAGCCTTCTCGAGCAGTACTTC	many	TRBJ2-7	13	TRBD1	TRBV12-3/TRBV12-4
CSARDLQQIISTDTQYF	TGCAGTGCTAGAGATCTTCAGCAAATAATAAGCACAGATACGCAGTATTTT	NA	TRBJ2-3	17	NA	TRBV20-1
CASSLSGKGTDTQYF	TGTGCCAGCAGTCTTAGCGGGAAGGGGACAGATACGCAGTATTTT	NA	TRBJ2-3	15	TRBD2	TRBV28
CSASSGRGAYEQYF	TGCAGTGCTAGTTCAGGGAGAGGGGCCTACGAGCAGTACTTC	few	TRBJ2-7	14	NA	TRBV20-1
CASSQNSPTGSSYNSPLHF	TGTGCCAGCAGCCAAAATTCCCCGACAGGATCCTCCTATAATTCACCCCTCCACTTT	few	TRBJ1-6	19	NA	TRBV3-1
CATTPGLAGYEQYF	TGTGCCACCACACCAGGACTAGCGGGCTACGAGCAGTACTTC	NA	TRBJ2-7	14	TRBD2	TRBV2
CASSPQAHEAFF	TGCGCCAGCAGCCCGCAGGCCCATGAAGCTTTCTTT	few	TRBJ1-1	12	NA	TRBV4-1
CASSPRQGGNEQFF	TGTGCCAGCAGTCCTCGACAGGGAGGGAATGAGCAGTTCTTC	few	TRBJ2-1	14	NA	TRBV6-5
CASSGDTNEQFF	TGTGCCAGCAGTGGAGACACGAATGAGCAGTTCTTC	NA	TRBJ2-1	12	NA	TRBV6-4
CSARGPLRYEQYF	TGCAGTGCTAGAGGCCCGCTTAGGTACGAGCAGTACTTC	NA	TRBJ2-7	13	NA	TRBV20-1
CASSQDSPGYYEQYF	TGTGCCAGCAGCCAAGATTCCCCAGGATACTACGAGCAGTACTTC	NA	TRBJ2-7	15	NA	TRBV3-1
CASTSPTGDPPTGELFF	TGTGCCAGCACCTCCCCGACAGGTGACCCTCCCACCGGGGAGCTGTTTTTT	few	TRBJ2-2	17	NA	TRBV12-3/TRBV12-4
CASSLDLGGVYNEQFF	TGTGCCAGCAGCTTAGATCTCGGCGGGGTCTACAATGAGCAGTTCTTC	few	TRBJ2-1	16	NA	TRBV11-2
CASSATGTTYEQYF	TGTGCCAGCAGCGCTACCGGGACTACCTACGAGCAGTACTTC	few	TRBJ2-7	14	TRBD2	TRBV12-3/TRBV12-4
CASSRQGLNTGELFF	TGTGCCAGCAGTCGACAGGGTCTGAACACCGGGGAGCTGTTTTTT	NA	TRBJ2-2	15	TRBD1	TRBV7-8